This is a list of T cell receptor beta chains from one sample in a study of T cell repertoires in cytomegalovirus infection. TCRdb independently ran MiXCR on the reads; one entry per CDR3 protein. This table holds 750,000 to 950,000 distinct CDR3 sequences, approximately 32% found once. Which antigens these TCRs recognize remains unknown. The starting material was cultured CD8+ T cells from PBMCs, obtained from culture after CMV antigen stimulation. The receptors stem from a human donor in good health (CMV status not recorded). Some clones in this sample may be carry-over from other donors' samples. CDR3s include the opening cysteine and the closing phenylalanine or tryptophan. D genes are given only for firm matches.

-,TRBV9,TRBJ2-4,CASSVDPGGLAIKNIQYF
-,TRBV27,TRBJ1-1,CASSIAPEMNTEAFF
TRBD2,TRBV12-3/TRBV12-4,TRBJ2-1,CASGFGLAGSHLNNEQFF
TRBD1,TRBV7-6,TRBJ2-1,CASSSHPDRVETEQFF
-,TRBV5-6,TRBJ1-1,CASSNWGTEAFF
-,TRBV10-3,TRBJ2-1,CAISESIRGFPYNEQFF
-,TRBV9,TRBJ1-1,CASSVRQDPEAFF
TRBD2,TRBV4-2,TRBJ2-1,CASSQGAGGQNNEQFF
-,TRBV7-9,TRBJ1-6,CASSSGDENRNSPLHF
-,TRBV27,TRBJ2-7,CASSLVRDSHEQYF
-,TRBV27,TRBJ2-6,CASRLSQVYLSGANVLTF
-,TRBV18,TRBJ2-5,CASSPAAGERETQYF
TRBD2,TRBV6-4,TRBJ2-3,CASSDTPGTSGGTDTQYF
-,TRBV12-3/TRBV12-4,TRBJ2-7,CATSRGASYEQYF
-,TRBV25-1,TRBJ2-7,CASSGLSTYEQYF
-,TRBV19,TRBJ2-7,CASTETGGSYEQYF
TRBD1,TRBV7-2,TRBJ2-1,CASSWTGGLNEQFF
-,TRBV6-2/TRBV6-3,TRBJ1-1,CASSHDREMNTEAFF
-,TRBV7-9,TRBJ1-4,CASTKGEKLFF
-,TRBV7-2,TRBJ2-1,CASSPQGPTKYNEQFF
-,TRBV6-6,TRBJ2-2,CASSYSTEGDKELFF
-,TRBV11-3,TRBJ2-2,CASSAPSNTGELFF
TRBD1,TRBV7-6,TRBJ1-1,CASSLKGATGENTEAFF
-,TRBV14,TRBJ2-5,CASSRWPGRETQYF
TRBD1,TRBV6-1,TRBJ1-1,CASSLDRGPTEAFF
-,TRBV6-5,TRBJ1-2,CASKLMTGNYGYTF
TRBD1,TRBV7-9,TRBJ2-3,CASSLNRDRGKYF
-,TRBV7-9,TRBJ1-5,CASSLAGRAEQPQHF